This TCR beta chain was retrieved from a study of OX40 agonist ivuxolimab in advanced cancers. General observations from the study: The 0.1-3.0 mg/kg partial responders had among the lowest clonal expansion. It was also the case that some nonresponders had low normalized T-cell clonal expansion. The average count of expanded clones was higher among CD8+ T cells than among CD4+.

The CDR3 length is 13 residues. The germline V gene encodes CDR1 LGHNA and CDR2 YSLEER. Trimming cost V 2 bases and J 3 bases, with 8 bases left between them. The method was immunoSEQ multiplex PCR; TCRdb's version includes in-frame clones alone and lacks a portion of them. Of under 65,000 clones detected, less than 90% appear once; the ten largest clones hold roughly 0.77%. A remark on this clone: Its antigen is as yet unknown.

This specimen was CD4+ or CD8+ T cells sorted from blood, taken in a trial of the OX40 agonist ivuxolimab. The chain uses TRBV4-3 and TRBJ2-7; tentative D call: TRBD2 (6 bases). This clonotype was obtained from an adult with an advanced solid tumor such as melanoma, head and neck, liver or kidney cancer. CDR3 protein: CASSQQEGYEQYF. The CDR3 nucleotides are TGCGCCAGCAGCCAACAGGAGGGCTACGAGCAGTACTTC.